Following are 2 T cell receptor beta chains from one sample sequenced in a study of cytomegalovirus exposure and HLA in healthy donors. In the PCR, 60 Vbeta and 13 Jbeta primers were used. Only in-frame clones appear in the TCRdb table, and some are missing; sequencing was by immunoSEQ multiplex PCR. The sample lists tens of thousands of clones, nearly 80% seen once, with over 7% in the top ten. Sequenced: PBMCs. Receptors were obtained from a woman between 40 and 55 years old in good health and CMV-seropositive.

The J gene is TRBJ1-1, the V gene TRBV13; D is possibly TRBD1 (5 bases). There are 14 residues in the CDR3. Trimming stripped 3 bases from V and 4 bases from J, with 12 bases between. Germline loops: CDR1 PRHDT, CDR2 FYEKMQ (reference sequence). The CDR3 here is CASSFGREATEAFF. In nucleotides, the CDR3 is TGTGCCAGCAGCTTTGGCAGGGAGGCCACTGAAGCTTTCTTT.

The chain recombines TRBV5-1 with TRBJ1-4; D possibly corresponds to TRBD1 (6 bases). Trimming left V 5 bases short and J 4 bases short, with 12 bases between. The length of the CDR3 is 14 residues. CDR1 SGHRS and CDR2 YFSETQ come from the germline V gene. The CDR3 coding sequence is TGCGCCAGCAGTACTGGACAGATTAATGAAAAACTGTTTTTT. This codes for CASSTGQINEKLFF.